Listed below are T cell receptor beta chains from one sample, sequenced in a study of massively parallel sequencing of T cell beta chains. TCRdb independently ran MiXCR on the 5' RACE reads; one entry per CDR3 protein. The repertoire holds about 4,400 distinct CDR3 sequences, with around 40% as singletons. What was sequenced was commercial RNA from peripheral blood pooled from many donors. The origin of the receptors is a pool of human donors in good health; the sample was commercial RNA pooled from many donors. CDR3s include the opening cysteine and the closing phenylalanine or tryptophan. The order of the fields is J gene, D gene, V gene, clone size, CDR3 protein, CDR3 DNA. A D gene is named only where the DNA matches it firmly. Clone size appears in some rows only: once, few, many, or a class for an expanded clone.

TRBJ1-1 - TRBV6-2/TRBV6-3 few CASSYFPGLEAFF TGTGCCAGCAGTTACTTCCCCGGCCTTGAAGCTTTCTTT
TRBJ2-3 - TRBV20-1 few CSARMAGLGDTQYF TGCAGTGCTAGAATGGCAGGCCTCGGAGATACGCAGTATTTT
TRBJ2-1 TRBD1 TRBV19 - CASSARDRYDNEQFF TGTGCCAGTAGTGCCCGGGACAGGTACGACAATGAGCAGTTCTTC
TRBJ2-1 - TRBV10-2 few CASSDNLYNEQFF TGCGCCAGCAGTGACAACTTATACAATGAGCAGTTCTTC
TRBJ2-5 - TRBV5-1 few CASSPPTNQETQYF TGCGCCAGCAGCCCCCCGACAAACCAAGAGACCCAGTACTTC
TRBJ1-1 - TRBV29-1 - CSVDAQGSLAFF TGCAGCGTTGATGCGCAGGGGTCTTTGGCTTTCTTT
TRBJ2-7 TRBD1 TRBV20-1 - CSARMDRGYEQYF TGCAGTGCTAGAATGGACAGGGGGTACGAGCAGTACTTC
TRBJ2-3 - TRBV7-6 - CASSLGRTTDTQYF TGTGCCAGCAGCTTAGGGAGAACCACAGATACGCAGTATTTT
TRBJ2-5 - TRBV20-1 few CSALFGLAQYF TGCAGTGCTCTTTTCGGGCTGGCCCAGTACTTC
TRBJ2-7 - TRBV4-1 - CASSHEGAPEQYF TGCGCCAGCAGCCATGAAGGGGCGCCCGAGCAGTACTTC
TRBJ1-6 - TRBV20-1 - CSARDSGRENSPLHF TGCAGTGCTAGAGATTCAGGGCGGGAGAATTCACCCCTCCACTTT
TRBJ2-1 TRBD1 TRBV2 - CASSEQGAIDEQFF TGTGCCAGCAGTGAACAGGGGGCGATCGATGAGCAGTTCTTC
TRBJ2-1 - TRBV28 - CASSFEYNEQFF TGTGCCAGCAGTTTCGAATACAATGAGCAGTTCTTC
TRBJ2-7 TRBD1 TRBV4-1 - CASSQEDRGYEQYF TGCGCCAGCAGCCAAGAGGACAGGGGGTACGAGCAGTACTTC
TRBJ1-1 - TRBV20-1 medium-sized CSARVGHVDTEAFF TGCAGTGCTAGAGTGGGACATGTTGACACTGAAGCTTTCTTT
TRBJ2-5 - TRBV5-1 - CASSLGTVQETQYF TGCGCCAGCAGCCTAGGGACCGTTCAAGAGACCCAGTACTTC
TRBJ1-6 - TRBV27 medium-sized CASSSSTGYSPLHF TGTGCCAGCAGTTCTTCAACAGGGTATTCACCCCTCCACTTT
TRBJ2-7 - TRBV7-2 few CASSFGSGSYEQYF TGTGCCAGCAGCTTTGGAAGCGGTTCCTACGAGCAGTACTTC
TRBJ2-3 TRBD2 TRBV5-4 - CASSLRREDADTQYF TGTGCCAGCAGCTTGCGGCGGGAGGACGCAGATACGCAGTATTTT
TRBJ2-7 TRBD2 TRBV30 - CAWSVPSGAYEQYF TGTGCCTGGAGTGTACCTAGCGGGGCCTACGAGCAGTACTTC
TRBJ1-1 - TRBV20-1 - CSARRPGGAEAFF TGCAGTGCTAGGCGACCGGGGGGCGCTGAAGCTTTCTTT
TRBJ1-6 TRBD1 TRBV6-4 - CASRGTGANSPLHF TGTGCCAGCAGGGGGACAGGGGCAAATTCACCCCTCCACTTT
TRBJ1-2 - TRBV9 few CASSPDVDGYTF TGTGCCAGCAGCCCAGACGTGGATGGCTACACCTTC
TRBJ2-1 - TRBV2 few CASSEDASSYNEQFF TGTGCCAGCAGTGAGGACGCGAGCTCCTACAATGAGCAGTTCTTC
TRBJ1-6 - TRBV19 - CAAGSYNSPLHF TGTGCCGCCGGCTCCTATAATTCACCCCTCCACTTT
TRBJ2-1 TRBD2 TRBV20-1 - CSARVREGLSNEQFF TGCAGTGCTAGAGTTCGGGAGGGCCTGAGCAATGAGCAGTTCTTC
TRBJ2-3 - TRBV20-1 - CSASGSGRGDTQYF TGCAGTGCTAGTGGGTCCGGGAGAGGAGATACGCAGTATTTT
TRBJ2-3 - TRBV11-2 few CASSSRTDTQYF TGTGCCAGCAGCTCACGCACAGATACGCAGTATTTT
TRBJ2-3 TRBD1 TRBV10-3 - CAISWDSSDTQYF TGTGCCATCAGTTGGGACAGTTCAGATACGCAGTATTTT
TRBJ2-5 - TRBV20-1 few CSATDIQETQYF TGCAGTGCCACGGACATCCAAGAGACCCAGTACTTC
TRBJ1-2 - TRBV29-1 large CSVEVGNQGYTF TGCAGCGTTGAGGTCGGGAATCAGGGCTACACCTTC
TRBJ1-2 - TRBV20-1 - CSASPTAGDGYTF TGCAGTGCTAGCCCCACTGCAGGGGACGGCTACACCTTC
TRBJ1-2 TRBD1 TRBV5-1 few CASSSTGGKGYTF TGCGCCAGCAGCTCGACAGGGGGCAAAGGCTACACCTTC